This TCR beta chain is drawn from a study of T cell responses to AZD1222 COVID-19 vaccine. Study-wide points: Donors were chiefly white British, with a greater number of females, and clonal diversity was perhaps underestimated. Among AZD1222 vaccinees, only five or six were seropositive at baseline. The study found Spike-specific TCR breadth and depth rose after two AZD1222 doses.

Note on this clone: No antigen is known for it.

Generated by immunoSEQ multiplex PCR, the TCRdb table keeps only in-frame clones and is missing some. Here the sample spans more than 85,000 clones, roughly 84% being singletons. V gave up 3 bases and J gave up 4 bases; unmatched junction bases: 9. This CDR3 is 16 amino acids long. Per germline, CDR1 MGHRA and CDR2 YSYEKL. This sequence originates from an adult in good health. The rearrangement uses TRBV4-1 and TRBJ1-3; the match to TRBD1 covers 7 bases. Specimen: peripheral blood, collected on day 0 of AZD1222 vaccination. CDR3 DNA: TGCGCCAGCAGCCACCCCCAGGGGGGACCGGGAAACACCATATATTTT. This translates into CASSHPQGGPGNTIYF.